A selection of T cell receptor beta chains follows, all from one sample in a study of T cells in Graves' hyperthyroidism and ophthalmopathy. Via MiXCR, TCRdb re-called the multiplex PCR reads, giving one row per CDR3 protein. Here the sample spans around 210,000 distinct CDR3 sequences, less than 20% being singletons. Sequenced input: blood. The receptors here all came from a woman in her forties or fifties with Graves' hyperthyroidism. Each CDR3 is given with its conserved first and last residue. Fields, in order: D gene, V gene, clone size, J gene, CDR3 protein, CDR3 DNA. A D gene is named only where the DNA matches it firmly. Clone size is not always given. Where it is, it says once, few, many or a class for expanded clones.

>TRBD1|TRBV7-8|many|TRBJ1-1
CASSARQGSTEAFF
TGTGCCAGCAGCGCCCGACAGGGGTCCACTGAAGCTTTCTTT
>TRBD2|TRBV5-1|many|TRBJ2-1
CASSIAGGVNEQFF
TGCGCCAGCAGTATAGCGGGAGGGGTAAATGAGCAGTTCTTC
>TRBD1|TRBV12-5|few|TRBJ2-3
CASGTSDRAPDTQYF
TGTGCTAGTGGTACCTCGGACAGGGCCCCAGATACGCAGTATTTT
>NA|TRBV29-1|once|TRBJ1-2
CSAEDRPNYGYTF
TGCAGCGCAGAGGACCGCCCTAACTATGGCTACACCTTC
>NA|TRBV12-3/TRBV12-4|once|TRBJ2-4
CASSPSGTTNIQYF
TGTGCCAGCAGTCCATCCGGGACCACAAACATTCAGTACTTC
>NA|TRBV18|many|TRBJ1-3
CASSPPSYENTIYF
TGTGCCAGCTCACCACCGAGTTACGAAAACACCATATATTTT
>TRBD2|TRBV28|many|TRBJ2-2
CASTLGLGNTGELFF
TGTGCCAGCACGCTGGGACTAGGAAACACCGGGGAGCTGTTTTTT
>NA|TRBV10-1|NA|TRBJ2-7
CASSPNTLGEQYF
TGCGCCAGCTCCCCGAACACCCTCGGCGAGCAGTACTTC
>NA|TRBV7-9|many|TRBJ1-1
CATPDGWNTEAFF
TGTGCCACCCCGGACGGATGGAACACTGAAGCTTTCTTT
>NA|TRBV30|few|TRBJ2-3
CAWSEGQGGRDTQYF
TGTGCCTGGAGTGAAGGCCAGGGGGGGCGGGATACGCAGTATTTT